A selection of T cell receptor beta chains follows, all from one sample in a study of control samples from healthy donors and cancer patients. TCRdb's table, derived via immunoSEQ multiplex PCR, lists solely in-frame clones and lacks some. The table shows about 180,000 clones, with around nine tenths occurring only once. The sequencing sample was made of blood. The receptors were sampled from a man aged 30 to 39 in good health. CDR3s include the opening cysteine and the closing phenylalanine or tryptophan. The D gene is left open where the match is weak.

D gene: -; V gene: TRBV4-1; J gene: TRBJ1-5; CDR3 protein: CASSQAQIYSNQPQHF
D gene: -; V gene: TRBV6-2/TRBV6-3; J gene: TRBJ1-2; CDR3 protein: CASSFGRAFGYTF
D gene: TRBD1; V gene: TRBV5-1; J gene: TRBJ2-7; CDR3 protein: CASSFYGTGSSEQYF
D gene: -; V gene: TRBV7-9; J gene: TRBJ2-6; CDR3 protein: CASTKGSGGANVLTF
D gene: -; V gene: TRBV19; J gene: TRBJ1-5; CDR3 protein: CASMGWGNPQHF
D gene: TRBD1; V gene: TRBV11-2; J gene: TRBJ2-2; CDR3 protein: CASRFRDSAGELFF
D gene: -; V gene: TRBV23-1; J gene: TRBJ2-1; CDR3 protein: CASSQLFRTQFVDNEQFF
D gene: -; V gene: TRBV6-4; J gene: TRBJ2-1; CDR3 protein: CASSDSTNNEQFF
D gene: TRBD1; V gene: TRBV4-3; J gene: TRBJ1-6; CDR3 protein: CASSQGDRDPPYNSPLHF
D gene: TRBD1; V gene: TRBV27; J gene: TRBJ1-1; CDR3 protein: CASSFGTVSRTEAFF
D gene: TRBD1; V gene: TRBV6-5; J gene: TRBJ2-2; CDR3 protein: CASTRDRGRELFF
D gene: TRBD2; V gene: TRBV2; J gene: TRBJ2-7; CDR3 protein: CASSEASGGGYEQYF
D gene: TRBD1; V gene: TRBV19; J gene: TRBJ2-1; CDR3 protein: CALSGTGVYNEQFF